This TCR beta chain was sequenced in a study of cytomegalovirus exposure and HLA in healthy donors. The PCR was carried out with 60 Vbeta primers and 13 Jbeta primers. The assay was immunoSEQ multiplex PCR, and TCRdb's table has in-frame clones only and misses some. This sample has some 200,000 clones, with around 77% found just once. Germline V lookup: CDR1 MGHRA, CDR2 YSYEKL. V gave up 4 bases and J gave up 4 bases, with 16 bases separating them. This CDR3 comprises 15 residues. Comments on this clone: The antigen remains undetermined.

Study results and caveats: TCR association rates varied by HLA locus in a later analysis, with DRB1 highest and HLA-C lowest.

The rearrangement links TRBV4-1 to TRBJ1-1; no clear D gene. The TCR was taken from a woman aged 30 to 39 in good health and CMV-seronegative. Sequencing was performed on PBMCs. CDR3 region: CASSLKLMAGTEAFF. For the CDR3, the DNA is TGCGCCAGCAGCCTAAAGCTTATGGCGGGCACTGAAGCTTTCTTT.